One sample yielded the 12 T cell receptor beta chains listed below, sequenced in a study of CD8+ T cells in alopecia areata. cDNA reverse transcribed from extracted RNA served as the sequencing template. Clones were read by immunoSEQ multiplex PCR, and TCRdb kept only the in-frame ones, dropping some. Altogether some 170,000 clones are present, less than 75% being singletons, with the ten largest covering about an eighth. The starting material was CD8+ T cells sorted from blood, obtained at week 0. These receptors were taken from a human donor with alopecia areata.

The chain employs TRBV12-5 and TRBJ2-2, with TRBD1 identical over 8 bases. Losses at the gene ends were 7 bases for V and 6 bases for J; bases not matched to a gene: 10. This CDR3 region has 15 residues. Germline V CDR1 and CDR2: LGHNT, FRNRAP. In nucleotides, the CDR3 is TGTGCTAGTGTTATGCAGGGGGCGCTTTCCGGGGAGCTGTTTTTT. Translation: CASVMQGALSGELFF.

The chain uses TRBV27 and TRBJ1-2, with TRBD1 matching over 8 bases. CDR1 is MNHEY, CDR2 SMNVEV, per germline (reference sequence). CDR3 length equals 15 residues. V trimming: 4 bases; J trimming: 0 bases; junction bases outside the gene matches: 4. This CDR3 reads CASSWGQDPNYGYTF. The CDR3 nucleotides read TGTGCCAGCAGTTGGGGACAGGACCCTAACTATGGCTACACCTTC.

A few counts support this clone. CDR3 loop: CSVVRVDNEQFF. The CDR3 coding sequence is TGCAGCGTTGTCAGGGTCGATAATGAGCAGTTCTTC. This sequence joins TRBV29-1 and TRBJ2-1; possibly TRBD1 for D (5 bases). CDR1 and CDR2 from the germline V gene are SQVTM and ANQGSEA. V lost 4 bases, J lost 7 bases, and 11 bases lay in between. There are 12 residues in the CDR3.

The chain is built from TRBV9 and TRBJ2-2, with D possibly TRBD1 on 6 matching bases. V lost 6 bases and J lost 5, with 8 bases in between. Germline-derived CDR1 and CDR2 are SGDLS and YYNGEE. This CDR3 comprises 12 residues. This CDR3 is CASTGQTGELFF. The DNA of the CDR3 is TGTGCCAGCACCGGACAGACCGGGGAGCTGTTTTTT.

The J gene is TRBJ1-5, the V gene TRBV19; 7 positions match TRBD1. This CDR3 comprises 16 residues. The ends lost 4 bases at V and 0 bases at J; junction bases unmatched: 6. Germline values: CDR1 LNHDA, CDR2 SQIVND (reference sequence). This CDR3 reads CASSTRGQYSNQPQHF. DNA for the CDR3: TGTGCCAGTAGTACACGGGGACAGTATAGCAATCAGCCCCAGCATTTT.

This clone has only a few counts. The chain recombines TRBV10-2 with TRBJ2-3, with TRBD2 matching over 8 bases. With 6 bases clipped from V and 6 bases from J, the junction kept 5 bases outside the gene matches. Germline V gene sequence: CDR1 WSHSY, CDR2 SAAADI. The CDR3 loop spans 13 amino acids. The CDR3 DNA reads TGCGCCAGCAGCCGGGGGGGCCAGGATACGCAGTATTTT. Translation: CASSRGGQDTQYF.

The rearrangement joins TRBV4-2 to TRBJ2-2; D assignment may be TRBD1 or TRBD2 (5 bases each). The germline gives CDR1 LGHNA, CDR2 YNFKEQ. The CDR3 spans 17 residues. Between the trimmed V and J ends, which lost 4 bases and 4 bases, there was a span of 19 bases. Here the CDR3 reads CASSPRATGAFTGELFF. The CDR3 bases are TGTGCCAGCAGCCCTAGGGCTACCGGGGCCTTCACCGGGGAGCTGTTTTTT.

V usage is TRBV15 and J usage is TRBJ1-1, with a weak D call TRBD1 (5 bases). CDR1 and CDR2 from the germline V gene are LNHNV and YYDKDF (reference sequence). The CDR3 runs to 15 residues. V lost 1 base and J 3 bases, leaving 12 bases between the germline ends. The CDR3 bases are TGTGCCACCAGCAGAGGCACGGGAGGGGACACTGAAGCTTTCTTT. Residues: CATSRGTGGDTEAFF.

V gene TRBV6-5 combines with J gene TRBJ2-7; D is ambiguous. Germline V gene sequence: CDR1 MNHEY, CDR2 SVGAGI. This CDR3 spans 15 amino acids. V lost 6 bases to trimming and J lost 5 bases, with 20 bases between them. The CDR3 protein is CASRPTVGSWDEQYF. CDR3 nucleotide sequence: TGTGCCAGCAGGCCCACAGTGGGGTCCTGGGACGAGCAGTACTTC.

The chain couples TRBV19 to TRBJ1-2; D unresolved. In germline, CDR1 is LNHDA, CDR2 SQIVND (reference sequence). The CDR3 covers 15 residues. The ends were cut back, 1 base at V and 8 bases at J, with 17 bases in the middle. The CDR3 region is CASSIAWTAPSGYTF. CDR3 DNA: TGTGCCAGTAGTATAGCCTGGACGGCCCCTTCCGGCTACACCTTC.

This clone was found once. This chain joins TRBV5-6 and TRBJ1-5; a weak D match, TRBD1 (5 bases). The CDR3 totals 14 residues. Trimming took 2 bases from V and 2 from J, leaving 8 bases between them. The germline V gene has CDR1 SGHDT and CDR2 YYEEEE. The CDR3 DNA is TGTGCCAGCAGCTTTGGCAGGGGCAATCAGCCCCAGCATTTT. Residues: CASSFGRGNQPQHF. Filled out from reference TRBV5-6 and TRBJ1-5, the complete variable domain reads DAGVTQSPTHLIKTRGQQVTLRCSPKSGHDTVSWYQQALGQGPQFIFQYYEEEERQRGNFPDRFSGHQFPNYSSELNVNALLLGDSALYLCASSFGRGNQPQHFGDGTRLSIL.

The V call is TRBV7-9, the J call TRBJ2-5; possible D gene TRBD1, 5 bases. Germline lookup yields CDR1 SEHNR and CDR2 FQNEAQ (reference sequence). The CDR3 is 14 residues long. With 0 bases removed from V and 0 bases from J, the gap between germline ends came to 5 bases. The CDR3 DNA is TGTGCCAGCAGCTTAGCGACAGACCAAGAGACCCAGTACTTC. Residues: CASSLATDQETQYF. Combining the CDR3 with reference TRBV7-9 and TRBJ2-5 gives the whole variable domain DTGVSQNPRHKITKRGQNVTFRCDPISEHNRLYWYRQTLGQGPEFLTYFQNEAQLEKSRLLSDRFSAERPKGSFSTLEIQRTEQGDSAMYLCASSLATDQETQYFGPGTRLLVL.